Below are 8 T cell receptor beta chains sequenced from a single sample in a study of blood T cells in healthy people across ages. For the second PCR, which ran for about 6 to 11 cycles, a sample-barcoded 5' primer and a J-beta primer mix were used. TCRdb re-analysed the 5' RACE reads in MiXCR, keeping a single row per CDR3 protein. This sample yields about 800,000 distinct CDR3 sequences, of which 20% to 25% are seen a single time; more than 3% belongs to the top ten. The sample was also linked to a second study, of T cells of mothers and their children.

The sample consisted of blood. The receptors shown here come from a boy aged 10-17 years in good health.

This clonotype was observed a few times. The chain joins TRBV15 to TRBJ2-7, with D unclear. Germline CDR1 and CDR2: LNHNV and YYDKDF (reference sequence). CDR3 size: 14 residues. Trimming left V 0 bases short and J 5 bases short, with 11 bases between. The CDR3 DNA reads TGTGCCACCAGCAGAGACGGCCCCGAGGACGAGCAGTACTTC. Translated: CATSRDGPEDEQYF.

In this sample, this clonotype turned up a few times. The chain links TRBV14 to TRBJ1-1; 7 bases align to TRBD1. The V segment lost 4 bases and the J segment 2 bases; nucleotides outside the gene matches: 7. The length of the CDR3 is 15 residues. Looked up from germline, CDR1 is SGHDN and CDR2 is FVKESK. The CDR3 protein is CASSRVVGGNTEAFF. For the CDR3, the DNA is TGTGCCAGCAGCCGGGTTGTAGGGGGCAACACTGAAGCTTTCTTT.

This clonotype was seen a handful of times. Its ends do not fully match the called genes, so a read error is possible. The chain has TRBV7-2 and TRBJ2-2; TRBD1 aligns across 10 bases. CDR1 and CDR2 from the germline V gene are SGHTA and FQGNSA. There are 16 residues in the CDR3. The CDR3 spells CASSLRDRGTTRELFF. In nucleotides, the CDR3 is TGTGCCAGCAGCCTCCGGGACAGGGGTACCACCAGGGAGCTGTTTTTT.

The chain uses TRBV20-1 and TRBJ2-7; TRBD2 might be the D (6 bases). Germline-derived CDR1 and CDR2 are DFQATT and SNEGSKA (reference sequence). This CDR3 is built from 13 residues. DNA of the CDR3: TGCGGTGGTACCCTCGGGAGACTCTACGAGCAGTACTTC. Residues: CGGTLGRLYEQYF.

V and J are TRBV7-8 and TRBJ1-5; a weak D match, TRBD1 (5 bases). This CDR3 spans 15 amino acids. Germline V gene lookup returns CDR1 SGHVS and CDR2 FQNEAQ. Trimming removed 6 bases from V and 5 bases from J, with 17 bases in between. Here the CDR3 DNA reads TGTGCCAGCAGGGAAGGGGTTGACCCAGATCAGCCCCAGCATTTT. Protein: CASREGVDPDQPQHF.

V usage is TRBV12-3 or TRBV12-4 and J usage is TRBJ2-2; D uncertain. V lost 7 bases to trimming and J lost 5 bases, with 5 bases between them. This CDR3 is 11 amino acids long. CDR3 nucleotides: TGTGCCAGCATCCCAACCGGGGAGCTGTTTTTT. Translated: CASIPTGELFF.

This clonotype came up a few times. The chain has TRBV7-9 and TRBJ2-1; TRBD2 agrees at 7 bases. The CDR3 contains 17 residues. After removal of 10 bases from V and 0 bases from J, the junction contained 15 bases not matched to a gene. Germline loops: CDR1 SEHNR, CDR2 FQNEAQ (reference sequence). CDR3 in amino acids: CATVSVWRGSSYNEQFF. The CDR3 coding sequence is TGTGCCACTGTTAGTGTCTGGCGGGGGAGCTCCTACAATGAGCAGTTCTTC.

The rearrangement joins TRBV7-3 to TRBJ2-5; TRBD2 aligns across 11 bases. The J call may be mistaken, given a closer DNA end match to TRBJ2-7. This CDR3 is built from 15 residues. The V gene's germline CDR1 is SGHTA and CDR2 FQGTGA. This CDR3 is CASSLLAGVFHEQYF. CDR3 coding DNA: TGTGCCAGCAGCCTACTAGCGGGAGTTTTCCACGAGCAGTACTTC.